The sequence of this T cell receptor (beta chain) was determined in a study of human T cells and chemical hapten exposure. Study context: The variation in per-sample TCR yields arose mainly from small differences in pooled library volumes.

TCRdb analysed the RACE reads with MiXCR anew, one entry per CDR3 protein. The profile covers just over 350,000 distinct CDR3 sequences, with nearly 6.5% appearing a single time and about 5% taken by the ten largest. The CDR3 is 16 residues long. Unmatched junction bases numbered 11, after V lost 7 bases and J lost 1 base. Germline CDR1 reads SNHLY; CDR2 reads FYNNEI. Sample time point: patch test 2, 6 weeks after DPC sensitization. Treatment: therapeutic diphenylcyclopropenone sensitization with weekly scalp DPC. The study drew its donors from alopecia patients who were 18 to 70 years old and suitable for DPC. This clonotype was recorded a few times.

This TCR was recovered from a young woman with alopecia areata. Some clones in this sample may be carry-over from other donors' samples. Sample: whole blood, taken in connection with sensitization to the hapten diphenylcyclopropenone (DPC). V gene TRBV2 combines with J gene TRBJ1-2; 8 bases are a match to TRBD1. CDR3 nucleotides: TGTGCCAGCAACGGACAGGGTTTTTCCAGTAACTATGGCTACACCTTC. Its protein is CASNGQGFSSNYGYTF.